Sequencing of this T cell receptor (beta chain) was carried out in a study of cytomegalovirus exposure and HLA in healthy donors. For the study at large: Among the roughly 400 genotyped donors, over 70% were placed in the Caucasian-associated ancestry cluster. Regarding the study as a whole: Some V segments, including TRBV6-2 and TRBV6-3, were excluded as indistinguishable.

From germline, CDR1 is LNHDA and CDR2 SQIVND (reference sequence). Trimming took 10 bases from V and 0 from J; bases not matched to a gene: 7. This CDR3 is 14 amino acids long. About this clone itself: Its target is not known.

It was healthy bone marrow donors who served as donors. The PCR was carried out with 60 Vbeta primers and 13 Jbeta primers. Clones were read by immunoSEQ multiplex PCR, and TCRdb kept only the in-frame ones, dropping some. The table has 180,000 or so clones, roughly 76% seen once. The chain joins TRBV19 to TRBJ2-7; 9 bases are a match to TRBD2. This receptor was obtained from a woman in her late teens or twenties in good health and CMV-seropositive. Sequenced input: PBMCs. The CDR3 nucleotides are TGTGCCACCAGATCACTAGCGGGCTCCTACGAGCAGTACTTC. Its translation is CATRSLAGSYEQYF.